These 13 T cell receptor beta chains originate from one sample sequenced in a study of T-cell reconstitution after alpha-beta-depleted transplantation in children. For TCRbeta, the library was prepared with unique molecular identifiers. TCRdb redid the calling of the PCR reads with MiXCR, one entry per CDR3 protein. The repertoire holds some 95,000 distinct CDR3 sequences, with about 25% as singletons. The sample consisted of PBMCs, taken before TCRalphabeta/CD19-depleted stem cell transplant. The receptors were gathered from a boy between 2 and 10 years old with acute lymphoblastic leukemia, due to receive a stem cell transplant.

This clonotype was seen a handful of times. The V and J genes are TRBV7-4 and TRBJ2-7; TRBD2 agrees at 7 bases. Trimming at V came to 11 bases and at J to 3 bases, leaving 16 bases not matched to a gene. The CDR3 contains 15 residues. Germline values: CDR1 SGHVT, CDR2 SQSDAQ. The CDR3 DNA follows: TGTGCCTCCAGCCGGATGGGGGGGACCTACTACGAGCAGTACTTC. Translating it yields CASSRMGGTYYEQYF.

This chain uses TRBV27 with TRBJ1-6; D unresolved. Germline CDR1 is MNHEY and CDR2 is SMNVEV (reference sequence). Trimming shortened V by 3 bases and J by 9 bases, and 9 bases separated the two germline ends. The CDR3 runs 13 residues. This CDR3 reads CASSLSTSSPLHF. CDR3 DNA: TGTGCCAGCAGTTTGTCGACCAGTTCACCCCTCCACTTT.

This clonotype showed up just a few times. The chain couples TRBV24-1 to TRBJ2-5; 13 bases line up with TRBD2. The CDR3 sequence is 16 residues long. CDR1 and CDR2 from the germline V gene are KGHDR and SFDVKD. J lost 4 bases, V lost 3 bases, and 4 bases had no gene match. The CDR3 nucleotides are TGTGCCACCAGTGATGTCGGACTAGCGGGAGTAGAGACCCAGTACTTC. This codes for CATSDVGLAGVETQYF.

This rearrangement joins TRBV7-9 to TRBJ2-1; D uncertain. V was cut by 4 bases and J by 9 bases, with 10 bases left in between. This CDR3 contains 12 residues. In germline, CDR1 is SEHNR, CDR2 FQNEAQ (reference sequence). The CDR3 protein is CASSYVEGEQFF. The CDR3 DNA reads TGTGCCAGCAGCTACGTGGAAGGTGAGCAGTTCTTC.

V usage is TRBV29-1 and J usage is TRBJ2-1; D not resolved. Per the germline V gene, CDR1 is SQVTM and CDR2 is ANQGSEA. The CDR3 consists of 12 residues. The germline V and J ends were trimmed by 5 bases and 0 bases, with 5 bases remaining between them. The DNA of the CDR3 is TGCAGCGTTCACGGCTCCTACAATGAGCAGTTCTTC. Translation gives CSVHGSYNEQFF.

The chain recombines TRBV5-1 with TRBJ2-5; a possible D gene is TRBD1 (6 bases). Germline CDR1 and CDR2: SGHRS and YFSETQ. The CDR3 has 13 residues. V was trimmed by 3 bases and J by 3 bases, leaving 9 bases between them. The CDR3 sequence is CASSYTGKETQYF. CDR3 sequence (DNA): TGCGCCAGCAGCTATACAGGGAAAGAGACCCAGTACTTC. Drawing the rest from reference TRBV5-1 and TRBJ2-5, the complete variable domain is KAGVTQTPRYLIKTRGQQVTLSCSPISGHRSVSWYQQTPGQGLQFLFEYFSETQRNKGNFPGRFSGRQFSNSRSEMNVSTLELGDSALYLCASSYTGKETQYFGPGTRLLVL.

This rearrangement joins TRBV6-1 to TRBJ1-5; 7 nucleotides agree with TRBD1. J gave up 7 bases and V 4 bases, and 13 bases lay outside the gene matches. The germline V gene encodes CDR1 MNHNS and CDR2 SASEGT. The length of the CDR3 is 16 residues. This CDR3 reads CASSGTLRQGGQPQHF. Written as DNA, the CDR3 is TGTGCCAGCAGTGGAACTCTTCGACAGGGCGGACAGCCCCAGCATTTT.

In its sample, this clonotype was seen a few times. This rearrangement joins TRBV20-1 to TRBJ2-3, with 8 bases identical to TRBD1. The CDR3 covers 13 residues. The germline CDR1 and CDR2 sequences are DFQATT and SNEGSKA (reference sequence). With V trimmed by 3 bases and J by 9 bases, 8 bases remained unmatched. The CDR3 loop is CSARVPGQVTQYF. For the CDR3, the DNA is TGCAGTGCTAGGGTACCGGGACAGGTCACGCAGTATTTT.

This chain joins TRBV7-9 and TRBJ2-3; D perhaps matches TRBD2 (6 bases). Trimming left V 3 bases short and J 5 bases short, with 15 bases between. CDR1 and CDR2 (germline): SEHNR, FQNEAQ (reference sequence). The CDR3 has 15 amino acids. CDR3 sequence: CASSLTEGSGDTQYF. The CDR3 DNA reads TGTGCCAGCAGCTTGACGGAGGGGTCGGGAGATACGCAGTATTTT.

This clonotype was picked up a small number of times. The CDR3 protein is CASSEGQGNGQPQHF. The CDR3 DNA is TGTGCCAGCAGCGAGGGACAGGGAAACGGTCAGCCCCAGCATTTT. The genes are TRBV28 and TRBJ1-5, with 9 bases fitting TRBD1. The germline gives CDR1 MDHEN, CDR2 SYDVKM. V trimming: 6 bases; J trimming: 6 bases; junction bases outside the gene matches: 9. This CDR3 has 15 residues.

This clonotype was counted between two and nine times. CDR3 sequence reads: CASSYSMTSGGWADTQYF. CDR3 in DNA: TGTGCCAGCAGTTACTCGATGACTAGCGGAGGGTGGGCAGATACGCAGTATTTT. The chain employs TRBV6-5 and TRBJ2-3, with 9 bases identical to TRBD2. Germline CDR1 reads MNHEY; CDR2 reads SVGAGI. Trimming cost V 0 bases and J 4 bases; bases outside gene matches: 11. The CDR3 consists of 18 residues.

The CDR3 loop reads CASSSSTTSGGAFF. The CDR3 nucleotides are TGTGCCAGCAGTTCCAGTACGACTAGCGGAGGGGCGTTCTTC. The chain uses TRBV28 and TRBJ2-1, with TRBD2 matching 9 bases. The germline gives CDR1 MDHEN, CDR2 SYDVKM. The CDR3 is 14 amino acids. Trimming cost V 4 bases and J 15 bases; bases outside gene matches: 13.

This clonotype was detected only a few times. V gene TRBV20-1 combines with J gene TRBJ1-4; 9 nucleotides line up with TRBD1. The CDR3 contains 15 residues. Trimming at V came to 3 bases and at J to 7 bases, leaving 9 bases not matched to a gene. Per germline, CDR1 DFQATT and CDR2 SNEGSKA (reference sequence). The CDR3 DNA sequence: TGCAGTGCTAGGGGCCGGGACAGGGTGCGTGAAAAACTGTTTTTT. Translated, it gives CSARGRDRVREKLFF.